This TCR beta chain derives from a study of blood T cell repertoires in COVID-19. Overall study: Samples came from the United States, Italy and Spain, spanning acute and convalescent COVID-19.

The method was immunoSEQ multiplex PCR; TCRdb's version includes in-frame clones alone and lacks a portion of them. In the table there are 65,000 to 90,000 clones, approximately 86% of which are singletons. The germline V gene has CDR1 MNHEY and CDR2 SVGAGI. The CDR3 is made up of 14 amino acids. With 2 bases removed from V and 0 bases from J, the gap between germline ends came to 7 bases. The chain recombines TRBV6-5 with TRBJ1-2; unclear D gene. This receptor was taken from an elderly woman in a cohort sampled during active or convalescent COVID-19. Material: peripheral blood. CDR3: CASSYTEANYGYTF. As DNA, the CDR3 is TGTGCCAGCAGTTACACAGAAGCTAACTATGGCTACACCTTC.